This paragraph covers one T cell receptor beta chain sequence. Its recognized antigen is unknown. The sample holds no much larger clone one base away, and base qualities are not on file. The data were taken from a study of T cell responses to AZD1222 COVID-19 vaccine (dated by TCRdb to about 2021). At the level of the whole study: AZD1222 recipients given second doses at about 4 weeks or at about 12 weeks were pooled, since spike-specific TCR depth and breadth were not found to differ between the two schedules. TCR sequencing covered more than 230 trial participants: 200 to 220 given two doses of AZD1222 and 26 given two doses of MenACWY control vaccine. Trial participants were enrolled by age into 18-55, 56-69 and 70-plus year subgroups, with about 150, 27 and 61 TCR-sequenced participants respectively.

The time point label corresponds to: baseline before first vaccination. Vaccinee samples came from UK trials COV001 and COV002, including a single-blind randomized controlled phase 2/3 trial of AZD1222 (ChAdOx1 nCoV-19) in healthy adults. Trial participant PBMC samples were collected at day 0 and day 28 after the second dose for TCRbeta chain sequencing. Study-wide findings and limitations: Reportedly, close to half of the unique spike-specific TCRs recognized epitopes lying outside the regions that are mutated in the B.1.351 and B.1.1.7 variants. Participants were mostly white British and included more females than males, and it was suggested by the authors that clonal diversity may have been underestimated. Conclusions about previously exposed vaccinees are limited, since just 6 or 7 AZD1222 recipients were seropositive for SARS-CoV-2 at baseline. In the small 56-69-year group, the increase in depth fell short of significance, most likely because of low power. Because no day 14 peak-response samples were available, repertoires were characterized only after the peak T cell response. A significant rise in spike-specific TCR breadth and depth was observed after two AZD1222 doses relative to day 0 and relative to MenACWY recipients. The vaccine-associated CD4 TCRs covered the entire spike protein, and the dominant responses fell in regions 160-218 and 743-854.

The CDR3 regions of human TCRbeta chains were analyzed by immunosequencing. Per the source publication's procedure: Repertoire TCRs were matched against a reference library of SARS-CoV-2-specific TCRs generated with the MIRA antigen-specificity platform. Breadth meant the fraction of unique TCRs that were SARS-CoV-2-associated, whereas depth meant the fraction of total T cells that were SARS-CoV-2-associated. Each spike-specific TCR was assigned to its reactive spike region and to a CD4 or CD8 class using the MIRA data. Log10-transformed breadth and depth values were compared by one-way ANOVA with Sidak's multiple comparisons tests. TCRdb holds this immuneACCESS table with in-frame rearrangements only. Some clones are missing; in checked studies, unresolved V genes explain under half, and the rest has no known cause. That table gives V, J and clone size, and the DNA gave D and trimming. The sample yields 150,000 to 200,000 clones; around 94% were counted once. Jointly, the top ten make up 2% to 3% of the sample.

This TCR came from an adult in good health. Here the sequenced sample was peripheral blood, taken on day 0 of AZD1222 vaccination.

The CDR3 has the sequence CASSTWTGSGYTF. The DNA sequence is given as TGTGCCAGCAGCACCTGGACAGGGAGTGGCTACACCTTC. The sequence joins TRBV5-4 to TRBJ1-2; the junction holds 8 bases that match TRBD1. After removal of 4 bases from V and 7 bases from J, the junction retains 6 bases not matched to a gene. The germline V gene (reference sequence) provides CDR1 SGHNT and CDR2 YYREEE. The CDR3 covers 13 residues, taking in both the cysteine and the phenylalanine. Only the CDR3 portion is preserved as DNA: 39 bases, with reading frame beginning at the first base.